The rows below give T cell receptor beta chains drawn from one sample of a study of blood T cell repertoires in COVID-19. The assay was immunoSEQ multiplex PCR, and TCRdb's table has in-frame clones only and misses some. Of around 270,000 clones in the sample, 80% to 85% were seen once. The material sequenced was peripheral blood. These receptors all stem from a person aged 65-85 years with COVID-19, enrolled during active disease. Each CDR3 is given with its conserved first and last residue. The D gene is left open where the match is weak. Rows may omit the clone size; those that give it use once, few, many or a size class.

TRBV3-1/TRBV3-2,TRBJ1-6,.,14,.,TGTGCCAGCAGCCAAGATATAAGGGGGTCACCCCTCCACTTT,CASSQDIRGSPLHF
TRBV12-3/TRBV12-4,TRBJ1-2,.,12,.,TGTGCCAGCAGCACGGGGACATGGGGCTACACCTTC,CASSTGTWGYTF
TRBV6-5,TRBJ2-1,TRBD2,16,.,TGTGCCAGCAGTTACAGGACTAGCGGGCCATACAATGAGCAGTTCTTC,CASSYRTSGPYNEQFF
TRBV27,TRBJ2-3,TRBD2,15,.,TGTGCCAGCAGACCGCCCGGGGGGACCACAGATACGCAGTATTTT,CASRPPGGTTDTQYF
TRBV28,TRBJ1-3,TRBD1,17,.,TGTGCCAGCAGTTTAGGGGGACAGGGGGATGGTGGAAACACCATATATTTT,CASSLGGQGDGGNTIYF
TRBV7-9,TRBJ2-5,.,14,.,TGTGCCAGCAGCCCCACCAGGAACCAAGAGACCCAGTACTTC,CASSPTRNQETQYF
TRBV13,TRBJ1-2,TRBD1,15,few,TGTGCCAGCAGCCCCGGGGACAGGGATTGGTATGGCTACACCTTC,CASSPGDRDWYGYTF
TRBV27,TRBJ1-6,TRBD1,15,.,TGTGCCAGCAGTTACCTGGGGGACAGCAATTCACCCCTCCACTTT,CASSYLGDSNSPLHF
TRBV5-1,TRBJ2-7,TRBD2,15,many,TGCGCCAGCAGCACCTCTGGGGGGGGGACCTACGAGCAGTACTTC,CASSTSGGGTYEQYF
TRBV12-3/TRBV12-4,TRBJ1-2,.,13,.,TGTGCCAGCAGTTCAGGGGTTCGGTATGGCTACACCTTC,CASSSGVRYGYTF
TRBV21-1,TRBJ1-1,.,17,.,TGTGCCAGCAGCAAAAGTCGGGGGGACAGGGGGAACACTGAAGCTTTCTTT,CASSKSRGDRGNTEAFF
TRBV7-2,TRBJ2-2,.,13,.,TGTGCCAGCAGCTTTGCCACGGGCGGGGAGCTGTTTTTT,CASSFATGGELFF
TRBV6-5,TRBJ2-1,.,16,.,TGTGCCAGCAGTTACTCGAACTTTGCTCGCTACAATGAGCAGTTCTTC,CASSYSNFARYNEQFF